This T cell receptor beta chain was sequenced for a study of T cells in Graves' hyperthyroidism and ophthalmopathy. Whole-study results and caveats: The majority of expanded thyroid clonotypes above 0.001 also appeared in blood.

V was cut by 6 bases and J by 2 bases, with 10 bases left in between. The CDR3 contains 14 residues. With a duration under 2 months, the hyperthyroidism was newly diagnosed in patients aged 18 to 65. The TCR beta CDR3 regions underwent amplification using RNA transcripts as the source. First-round RT-PCR with HTBI primers amplified the TCR CDR3 region. MiXCR, run by TCRdb on the multiplex PCR reads, gives a single entry per CDR3 protein. The profile shows a few hundred thousand distinct CDR3 sequences, under 25% of them singletons. About this clonotype: Its matching antigen is unknown.

The sequence was obtained from a man younger than 35 with Graves' hyperthyroidism. This chain connects TRBV12-3 or TRBV12-4 to TRBJ2-2, with unresolved D. The sequenced material came from blood. Here the CDR3 DNA reads TGTGCCAGCAGGGATCGGAGAAACACCGGGGAGCTGTTTTTT. Protein: CASRDRRNTGELFF.